Listed here are 15 T cell receptor beta chains from one sample, sequenced in a study of shared T cell receptors in the human thymus. Produced via immunoSEQ multiplex PCR; TCRdb's table is partial and in-frame only. This sample yields roughly 700,000 clones, of which roughly 90% are seen a single time; 0.0095% to 0.012% belongs to the top ten. These records were also assigned to another study, of human thymus T cells.

The sample consisted of thymocytes. The receptors were gathered from a boy under two years old with a congenital heart defect.

The chain is built from TRBV7-2 and TRBJ2-3, with TRBD1 identical over 8 bases. CDR3 length: 16 residues. The V and J ends lost 3 bases and 2 bases, in that order; junction bases with no gene match: 7. In germline, CDR1 is SGHTA, CDR2 FQGNSA. CDR3 protein: CASSFCGQGDTDTQYF. For the CDR3, the DNA is TGTGCCAGCAGCTTCTGCGGACAGGGAGACACAGATACGCAGTATTTT.

The chain joins TRBV5-4 to TRBJ2-3; TRBD1 matches 8 bases. Trimming at V came to 4 bases and at J to 6 bases, leaving 7 bases not matched to a gene. The CDR3 sequence is 14 residues long. Germline CDR1 SGHNT, CDR2 YYREEE (reference sequence). DNA of the CDR3: TGTGCCAGCAGCCCCGGACAGGGTAGGGATACGCAGTATTTT. This sequence encodes CASSPGQGRDTQYF.

The chain recombines TRBV11-3 with TRBJ1-2; D perhaps matches TRBD1 (5 bases). With 5 bases removed from V and 2 bases from J, the gap between germline ends came to 9 bases. The CDR3 has 13 residues. Germline loops: CDR1 SGHNT, CDR2 YENEEA. The CDR3, as DNA: TGTGCCAGCAGCGTTAGACAGAACTATGGCTACACCTTC. It specifies CASSVRQNYGYTF. Full variable domain (remainder filled in from reference TRBV11-3 and TRBJ1-2): EAGVVQSPRYKIIEKKQPVAFWCNPISGHNTLYWYLQNLGQGPELLIRYENEEAVDDSQLPKDRFSAERLKGVDSTLKIQPAELGDSAVYLCASSVRQNYGYTFGSGTRLTVV.

The rearrangement uses TRBV6-6 and TRBJ2-1, with a tentative D call TRBD2 (5 bases). The V end was cut by 2 bases, the J end by 0 bases, with 8 bases between. CDR3 length: 15 residues. Germline CDR1 MNHNY, CDR2 SVGAGI (reference sequence). The DNA for the CDR3 is TGTGCCAGCAGTTACGATGGAGGCTCCTACAATGAGCAGTTCTTC. Its protein is CASSYDGGSYNEQFF.

V gene TRBV25-1 combines with J gene TRBJ2-4, with TRBD1 matching over 8 bases. After removal of 6 bases from V and 4 bases from J, the junction contained 11 bases not matched to a gene. The germline V gene encodes CDR1 MGHDK and CDR2 SYGVNS. The CDR3 is 16 residues long. The CDR3 loop reads CASSPVTRTGKNIQYF. The CDR3 nucleotides read TGTGCCAGCAGCCCGGTGACTCGGACAGGGAAAAACATTCAGTACTTC.

V gene TRBV30 combines with J gene TRBJ2-1; the D gene is possibly TRBD2 (7 bases). The CDR3 runs to 16 residues. Per germline, CDR1 GTSNPN and CDR2 SVGIG (reference sequence). Trimming took off 2 bases at V and 2 bases at J, with 16 bases between the two ends. Written as DNA, the CDR3 is TGTGCCTGGAGTAGGGGGGGGAGAAACGCCTACAATGAGCAGTTCTTC. Encoded protein: CAWSRGGRNAYNEQFF.

The V gene is TRBV11-2, the J gene TRBJ1-1; no definite D call. V was cut by 0 bases and J by 4 bases, with 12 bases left in between. The CDR3 length is 15 residues. The germline V gene encodes CDR1 SGHAT and CDR2 FQNNGV. CDR3 protein: CASSLEPGVGTEAFF. CDR3 nucleotides: TGTGCCAGCAGCTTAGAACCGGGTGTGGGCACTGAAGCTTTCTTT.

The rearrangement joins TRBV7-6 to TRBJ1-2; no clear D. Germline CDR1 reads SGHVS; CDR2 reads FNYEAQ. The CDR3 runs to 13 residues. Trimming took 1 base from V and 8 from J, leaving 11 bases between them. Here the CDR3 reads CASSLEYGSGYTF. The CDR3 nucleotides read TGTGCCAGCAGCTTAGAGTACGGGAGCGGCTACACCTTC.

The V call is TRBV25-1, the J call TRBJ2-3; TRBD2 matches at 7 bases. Unmatched junction bases numbered 2, after V lost 5 bases and J lost 0 bases. The CDR3 is made up of 14 amino acids. CDR1 and CDR2 from the germline V gene are MGHDK and SYGVNS. CDR3 sequence (DNA): TGTGCCAGCAGTATTAGCGGGAGCACAGATACGCAGTATTTT. Amino acids: CASSISGSTDTQYF.

V is TRBV7-9 and J is TRBJ2-2; 9 nucleotides agree with TRBD2. Germline V gives CDR1 SEHNR, CDR2 FQNEAQ (reference sequence). Losses at the gene ends were 5 bases for V and 3 bases for J; bases not matched to a gene: 4. The CDR3 length is 15 residues. The CDR3 protein is CASSPSGKDTGELFF. CDR3 nucleotide sequence: TGTGCCAGCAGCCCTAGCGGGAAGGACACCGGGGAGCTGTTTTTT. The complete variable domain, with remaining parts taken from reference TRBV7-9 and TRBJ2-2, reads DTGVSQNPRHKITKRGQNVTFRCDPISEHNRLYWYRQTLGQGPEFLTYFQNEAQLEKSRLLSDRFSAERPKGSFSTLEIQRTEQGDSAMYLCASSPSGKDTGELFFGEGSRLTVL.

The chain joins TRBV29-1 to TRBJ1-1; TRBD1 is a possible D gene (5 bases). The CDR3 runs 13 residues. Germline CDR1 reads SQVTM; CDR2 reads ANQGSEA. The V gene lost 7 bases and the J gene lost 3 bases, with 15 bases spanning the gap. CDR3 nucleotide sequence: TGCAGCGCCGGACAAGAATTTTACACTGAAGCTTTCTTT. Translation: CSAGQEFYTEAFF.

The chain links TRBV7-8 to TRBJ2-7, with a weak D call TRBD2 (6 bases). In germline, CDR1 is SGHVS, CDR2 FQNEAQ. V lost 0 bases, J lost 7 bases, and 13 bases lay in between. The CDR3 spans 14 residues. The chain's CDR3 is CASSLAGLPLEQYF. The DNA of the CDR3 is TGTGCCAGCAGCTTAGCGGGACTTCCCCTAGAGCAGTACTTC.

CDR3 sequence (DNA): TGCACCAGCAGCCAAGGTCGGACAGACTACGAGCAGTACTTC. This gives the protein CTSSQGRTDYEQYF. The chain has TRBV1 and TRBJ2-7; the DNA was not used to check the table's D call, TRBD1. TRBV1 is assigned pseudogene status. The CDR3 contains 14 residues.

The chain joins TRBV30 to TRBJ2-5; TRBD2 matches at 13 bases. V lost 5 bases, J lost 2 bases, and 8 bases stayed unmatched. This CDR3 has 16 amino acids. CDR1 and CDR2 (germline): GTSNPN, SVGIG (reference sequence). The CDR3 region has the DNA TGTGCCTGGGGACTAGCGGGAGAGGGGGGGCAAGAGACCCAGTACTTC. This sequence encodes CAWGLAGEGGQETQYF. The whole variable domain, remainder taken from reference TRBV30 and TRBJ2-5, is SQTIHQWPATLVQPVGSPLSLECTVEGTSNPNLYWYRQAAGRGLQLLFYSVGIGQISSEVPQNLSASRPQDRQFILSSKKLLLSDSGFYLCAWGLAGEGGQETQYFGPGTRLLVL.

This clone was seen just once. This chain joins TRBV14 and TRBJ1-2, with D maybe TRBD1 (5 bases). Germline assignment: CDR1 SGHDN and CDR2 FVKESK. Trimming shortened V by 0 bases and J by 2 bases, and 7 bases separated the two germline ends. The CDR3 is 14 amino acids. The CDR3 is CASSQDRQNYGYTF. The CDR3 DNA is TGTGCCAGCAGCCAAGATAGACAGAACTATGGCTACACCTTC.